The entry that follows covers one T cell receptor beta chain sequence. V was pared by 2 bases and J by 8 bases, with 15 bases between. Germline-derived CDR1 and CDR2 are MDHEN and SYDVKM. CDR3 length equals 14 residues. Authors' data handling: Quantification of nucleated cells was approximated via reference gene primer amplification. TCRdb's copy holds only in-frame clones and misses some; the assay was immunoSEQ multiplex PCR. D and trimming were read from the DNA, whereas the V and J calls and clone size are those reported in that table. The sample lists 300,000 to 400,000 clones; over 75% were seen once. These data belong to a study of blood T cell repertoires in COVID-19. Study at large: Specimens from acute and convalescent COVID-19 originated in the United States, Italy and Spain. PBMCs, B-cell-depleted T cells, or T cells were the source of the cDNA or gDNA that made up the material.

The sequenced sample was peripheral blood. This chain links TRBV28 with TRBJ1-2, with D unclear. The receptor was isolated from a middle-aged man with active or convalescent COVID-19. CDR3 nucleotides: TGTGCCAGCAGTTTAATAGCCTCAAGGCGGGGCTACACCTTC. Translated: CASSLIASRRGYTF.